This is a list of T cell receptor beta chains from one sample in a study of blood T cell repertoires in COVID-19. Sequenced by immunoSEQ multiplex PCR; TCRdb stores in-frame clones only, minus some. The data hold approximately 72,000 clones, with about 85% observed a single time. Sequencing was done on a sample of peripheral blood. Receptors originate from a woman of 80 years or more with active or convalescent COVID-19. CDR3s include the opening cysteine and the closing phenylalanine or tryptophan. Each record gives: clone size, J gene, CDR3 length, D gene, V gene, CDR3 DNA, CDR3 protein. A D gene is named only where the DNA matches it firmly. A clone size is listed for some rows: how often the clone was seen (once, few, many), or a class if it is expanded.

- | TRBJ1-1 | 13 | TRBD1 | TRBV5-1 | TGCGCCAGCAGCACTAACAGGGGGACTGAAGCTTTCTTT | CASSTNRGTEAFF
- | TRBJ2-3 | 14 | - | TRBV5-1 | TGCGCCAGCAGCTTGGACTCCAGCACAGATACGCAGTATTTT | CASSLDSSTDTQYF
- | TRBJ1-1 | 17 | - | TRBV7-2 | TGTGCCAGCAGCTTAGCGCGATTTCGGACAGCCTACACTGAAGCTTTCTTT | CASSLARFRTAYTEAFF
- | TRBJ2-1 | 17 | TRBD1 | TRBV15 | TGTGCCACCAGCAGAGATAGCTCCGGGACAGGGAGCAATGAGCAGTTCTTC | CATSRDSSGTGSNEQFF
- | TRBJ1-1 | 14 | - | TRBV18 | TGTGCCAGCTCAAGTAGGGAGGTCACAGTTGAAGCTTTCTTT | CASSSREVTVEAFF
- | TRBJ1-1 | 11 | - | TRBV7-2 | TGTGCCAGCAGCTCAAAACGGGGGGCTTTCTTT | CASSSKRGAFF
- | TRBJ1-2 | 18 | - | TRBV5-6 | TGTGCCAGCAGCTTGGAATCGTTCGGCAGGAAGGAGGAATATGGCTACACCTTC | CASSLESFGRKEEYGYTF
- | TRBJ2-1 | 11 | - | TRBV19 | TGTGCCAGTGAGTCCTACAATGAGCAGTTCTTC | CASESYNEQFF
once | TRBJ2-7 | 13 | - | TRBV19 | TGTGCCAGTAGCCTCGGACAGCCTTGGGAGCAGTACTTC | CASSLGQPWEQYF
- | TRBJ2-3 | 19 | TRBD2 | TRBV4-3 | TGCGCCAGCAGCCCTTCCCGGGGACTAGCGGGGGGGATCACAGATACGCAGTATTTT | CASSPSRGLAGGITDTQYF
once | TRBJ2-3 | 17 | - | TRBV18 | TGTGCCAGCTCTCCTCTTACCGGGACACCAAGCACAGATACGCAGTATTTT | CASSPLTGTPSTDTQYF